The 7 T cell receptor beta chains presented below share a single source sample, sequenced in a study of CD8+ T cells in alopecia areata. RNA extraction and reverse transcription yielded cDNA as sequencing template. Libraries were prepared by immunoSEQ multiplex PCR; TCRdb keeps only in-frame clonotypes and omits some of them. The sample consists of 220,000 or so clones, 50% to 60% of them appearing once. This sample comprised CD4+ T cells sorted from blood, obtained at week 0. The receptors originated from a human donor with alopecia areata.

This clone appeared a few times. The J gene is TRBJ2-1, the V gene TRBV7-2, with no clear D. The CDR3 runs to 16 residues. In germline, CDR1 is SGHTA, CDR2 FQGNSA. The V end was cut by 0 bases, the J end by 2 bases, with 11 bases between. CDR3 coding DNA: TGTGCCAGCAGCTTAGCGGTGGGATTCCCCTACAATGAGCAGTTCTTC. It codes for CASSLAVGFPYNEQFF. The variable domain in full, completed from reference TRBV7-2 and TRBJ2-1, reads GAGVSQSPSNKVTEKGKDVELRCDPISGHTALYWYRQSLGQGLEFLIYFQGNSAPDKSGLPSDRFSAERTGGSVSTLTIQRTQQEDSAVYLCASSLAVGFPYNEQFFGPGTRLTVL.

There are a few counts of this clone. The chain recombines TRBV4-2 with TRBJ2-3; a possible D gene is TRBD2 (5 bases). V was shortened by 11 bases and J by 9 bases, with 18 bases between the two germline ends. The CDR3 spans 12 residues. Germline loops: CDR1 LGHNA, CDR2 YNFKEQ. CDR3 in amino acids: CASSGLWGTQYF. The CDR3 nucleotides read TGTGCCTCGAGCGGCCTCTGGGGAACGCAGTATTTT.

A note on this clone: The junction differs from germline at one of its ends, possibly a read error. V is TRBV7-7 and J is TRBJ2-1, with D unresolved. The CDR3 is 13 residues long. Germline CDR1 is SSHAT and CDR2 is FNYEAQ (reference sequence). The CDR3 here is CASSSLSSSEQFF. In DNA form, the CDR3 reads TGTGCTAGCAGCTCCTTAAGTTCAAGTGAGCAGTTCTTC. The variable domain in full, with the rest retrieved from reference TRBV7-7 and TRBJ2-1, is GAGVSQSPRYKVTKRGQDVTLRCDPISSHATLYWYQQALGQGPEFLTYFNYEAQPDKSGLPSDRFSAERPEGSISTLTIQRTEQRDSAMYRCASSSLSSSEQFFGPGTRLTVL.

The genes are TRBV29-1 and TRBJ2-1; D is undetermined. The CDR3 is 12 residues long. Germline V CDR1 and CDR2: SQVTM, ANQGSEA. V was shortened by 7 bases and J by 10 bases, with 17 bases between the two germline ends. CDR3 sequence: CSGSRELGEQFF. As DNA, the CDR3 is TGCAGCGGCTCAAGAGAGCTTGGGGAGCAGTTCTTC.

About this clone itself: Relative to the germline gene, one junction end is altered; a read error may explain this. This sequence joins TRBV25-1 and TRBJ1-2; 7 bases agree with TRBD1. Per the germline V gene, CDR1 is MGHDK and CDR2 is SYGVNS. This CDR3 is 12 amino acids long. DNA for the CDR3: TGTGCCAGCAGTGAAGTCCCAGGGGGATACTTCTTC. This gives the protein CASSEVPGGYFF.

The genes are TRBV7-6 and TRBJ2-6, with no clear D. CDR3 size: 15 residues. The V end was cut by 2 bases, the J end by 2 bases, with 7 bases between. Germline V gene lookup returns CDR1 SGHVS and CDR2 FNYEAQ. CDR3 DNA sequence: TGTGCCAGCAGCTTATTTCTGGCTGGGGCCAACGTCCTGACTTTC. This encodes CASSLFLAGANVLTF.

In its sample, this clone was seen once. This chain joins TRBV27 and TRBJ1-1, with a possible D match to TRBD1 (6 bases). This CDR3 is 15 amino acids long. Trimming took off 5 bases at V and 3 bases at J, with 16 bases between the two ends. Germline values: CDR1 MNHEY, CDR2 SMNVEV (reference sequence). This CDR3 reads CASSPVQGTHTEAFF. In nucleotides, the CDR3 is TGTGCCAGCAGTCCAGTACAGGGTACGCACACTGAAGCTTTCTTT.